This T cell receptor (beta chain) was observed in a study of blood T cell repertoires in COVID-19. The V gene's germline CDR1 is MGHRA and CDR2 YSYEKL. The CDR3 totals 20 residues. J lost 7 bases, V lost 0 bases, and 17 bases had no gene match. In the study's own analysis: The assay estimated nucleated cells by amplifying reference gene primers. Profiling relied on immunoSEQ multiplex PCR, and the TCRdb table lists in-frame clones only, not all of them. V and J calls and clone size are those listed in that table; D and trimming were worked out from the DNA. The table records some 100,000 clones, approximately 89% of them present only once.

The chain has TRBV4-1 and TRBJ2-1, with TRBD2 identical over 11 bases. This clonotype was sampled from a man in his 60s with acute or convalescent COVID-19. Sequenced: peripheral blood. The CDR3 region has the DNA TGCGCCAGCAGCCAAGATCGCATGATTAGCGGGAGGGCCGTTGTGAATGAGCAGTTCTTC. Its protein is CASSQDRMISGRAVVNEQFF.